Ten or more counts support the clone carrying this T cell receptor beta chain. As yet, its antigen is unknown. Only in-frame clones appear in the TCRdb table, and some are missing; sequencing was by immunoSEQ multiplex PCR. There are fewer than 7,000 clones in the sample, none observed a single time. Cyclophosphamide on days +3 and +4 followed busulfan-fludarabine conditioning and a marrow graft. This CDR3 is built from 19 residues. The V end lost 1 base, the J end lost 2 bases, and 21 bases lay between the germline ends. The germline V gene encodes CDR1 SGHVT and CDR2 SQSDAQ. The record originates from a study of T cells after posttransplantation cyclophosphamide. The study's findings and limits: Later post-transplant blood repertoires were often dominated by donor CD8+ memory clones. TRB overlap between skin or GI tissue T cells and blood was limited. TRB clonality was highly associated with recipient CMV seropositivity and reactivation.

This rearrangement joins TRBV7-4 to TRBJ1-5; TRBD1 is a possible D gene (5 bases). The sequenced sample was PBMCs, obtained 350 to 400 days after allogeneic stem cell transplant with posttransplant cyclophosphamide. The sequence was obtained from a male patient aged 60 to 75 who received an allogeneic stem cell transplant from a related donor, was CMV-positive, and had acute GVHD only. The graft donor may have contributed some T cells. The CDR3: CASSLEDKGLLRGNQPQHF. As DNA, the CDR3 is TGTGCCAGCAGCTTAGAGGATAAGGGACTACTGAGGGGCAATCAGCCCCAGCATTTT. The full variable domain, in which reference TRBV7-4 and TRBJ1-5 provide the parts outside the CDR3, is GAGVSQSPRYKVAKRGRDVALRCDSISGHVTLYWYRQTLGQGSEVLTYSQSDAQRDKSGRPSGRFSAERPERSVSTLKIQRTEQGDSAVYLCASSLEDKGLLRGNQPQHFGDGTRLSIL.